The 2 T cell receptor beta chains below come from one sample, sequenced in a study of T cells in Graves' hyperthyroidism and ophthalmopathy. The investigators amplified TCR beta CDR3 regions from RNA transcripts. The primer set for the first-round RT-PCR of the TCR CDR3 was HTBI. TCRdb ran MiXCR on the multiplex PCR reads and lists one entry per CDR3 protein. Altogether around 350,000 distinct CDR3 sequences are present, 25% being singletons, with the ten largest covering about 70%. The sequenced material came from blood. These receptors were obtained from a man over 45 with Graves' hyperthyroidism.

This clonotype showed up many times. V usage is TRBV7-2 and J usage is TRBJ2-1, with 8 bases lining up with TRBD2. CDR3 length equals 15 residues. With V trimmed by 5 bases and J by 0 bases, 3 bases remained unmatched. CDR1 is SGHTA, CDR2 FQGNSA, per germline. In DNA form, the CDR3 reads TGTGCCAGCAGCCTTAGCGGGAACTCCTACAATGAGCAGTTCTTC. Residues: CASSLSGNSYNEQFF. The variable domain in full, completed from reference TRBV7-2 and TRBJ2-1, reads GAGVSQSPSNKVTEKGKDVELRCDPISGHTALYWYRQSLGQGLEFLIYFQGNSAPDKSGLPSDRFSAERTGGSVSTLTIQRTQQEDSAVYLCASSLSGNSYNEQFFGPGTRLTVL.

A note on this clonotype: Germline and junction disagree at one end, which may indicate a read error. The CDR3 nucleotides read TGTACCAGCAGCTTAGGGCGGGAGGGACGTAGGAATGAGCAGTTCTTC. Translated, it gives CTSSLGREGRRNEQFF. The chain carries TRBV7-8 and TRBJ2-1; 9 bases are a match to TRBD2. The CDR3 length is 16 residues. Germline CDR1 SGHVS, CDR2 FQNEAQ.